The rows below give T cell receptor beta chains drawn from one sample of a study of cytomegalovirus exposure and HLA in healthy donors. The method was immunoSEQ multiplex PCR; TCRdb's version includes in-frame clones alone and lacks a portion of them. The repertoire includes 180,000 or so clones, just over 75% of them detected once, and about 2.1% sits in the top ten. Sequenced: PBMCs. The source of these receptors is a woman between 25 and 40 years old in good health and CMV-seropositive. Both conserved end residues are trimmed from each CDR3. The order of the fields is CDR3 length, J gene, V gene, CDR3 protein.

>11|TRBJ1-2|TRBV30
AWSLGPGWGEV
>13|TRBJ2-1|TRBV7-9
SSSLAQPGYNEQF
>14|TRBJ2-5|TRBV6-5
ASSYALAGGTGTQY
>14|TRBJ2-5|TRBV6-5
ASSYDLAGEKETQY
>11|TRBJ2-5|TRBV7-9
ASSFPGDQTQY
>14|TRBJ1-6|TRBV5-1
ASSLELQGIDSPLH
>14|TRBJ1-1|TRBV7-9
ASSHGSGTVNTEAF
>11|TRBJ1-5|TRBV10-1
ASSGGYNQPQH
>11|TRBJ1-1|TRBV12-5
ASGFFGNTEAF
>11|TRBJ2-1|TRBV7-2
ASSSVVFGEQF
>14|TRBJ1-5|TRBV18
ASSPLSGGGNQPQH
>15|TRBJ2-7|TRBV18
ASSPPHGWREGYEQY
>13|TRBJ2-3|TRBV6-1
ASSDRAGSQATQY
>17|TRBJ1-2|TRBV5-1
ASSWNKPGQGSLSRGYT